This T cell receptor (beta chain) was obtained from a study of PD-L1 blockade in urothelial cancer. Turning to the study itself: Patients arrived having already received 0 to 3 prior chemotherapy regimens.

Each patient gave between 1 and 8 samples, pretreatment and on-treatment. Spike-ins of synthetic TCR analog templates went into each PCR. Sequenced by immunoSEQ multiplex PCR; TCRdb stores in-frame clones only, minus some. The sample consists of 30,000 or so clones, roughly 76% of them appearing once. This CDR3 spans 17 amino acids. Trimming shortened V by 2 bases and J by 4 bases, and 20 bases separated the two germline ends. Germline V lookup: CDR1 MNHEY, CDR2 SMNVEV (reference sequence). The sequence derives from a man between 50 and 59 years old with urothelial cancer. The chain is built from TRBV27 and TRBJ1-2; the D is unclear. The starting material was PBMCs, obtained around atezolizumab (anti-PD-L1) treatment. CDR3 nucleotide sequence: TGTGCCAGCAGTTTAAACGGCGGCTCTCTTCCTGTCTATGGCTACACCTTC. This gives the protein CASSLNGGSLPVYGYTF.